The clone carrying this TCR beta chain was picked up a small number of times. The antigen is undetermined. From RNA transcripts, TCR beta CDR3 regions were amplified. With the HTBI primer set, the TCR CDR3 went through a first round of RT-PCR. One entry per CDR3 protein results from TCRdb running MiXCR on the multiplex PCR reads. Of hundreds of thousands of distinct CDR3 sequences in the sample, 13% to 15% were seen once. These data originate in a study of T cells in Graves' hyperthyroidism and ophthalmopathy. Study-wide context: Peripheral blood was acquired at first diagnosis, ahead of any therapy whatsoever. Findings and limits, study-wide: Most expanded thyroid clonotypes above 0.001 also appeared in blood. Ophthalmopathy onset followed model prediction by a median about 6.9 months.

V shed 3 bases and J 8 bases; nucleotides not matched to a gene: 7. CDR1 and CDR2 from the germline V gene are DFQATT and SNEGSKA (reference sequence). This CDR3 region has 14 residues. The specimen sequenced was blood. The TCR sequence derives from a woman aged 50 to 60 with Graves' ophthalmopathy. The gene calls are TRBV20-1 and TRBJ1-6, with 7 bases matching TRBD1. This CDR3 is CSASDAGGDSPLHF. The CDR3 DNA is TGCAGTGCTAGTGACGCAGGGGGGGATTCACCCCTCCACTTT.